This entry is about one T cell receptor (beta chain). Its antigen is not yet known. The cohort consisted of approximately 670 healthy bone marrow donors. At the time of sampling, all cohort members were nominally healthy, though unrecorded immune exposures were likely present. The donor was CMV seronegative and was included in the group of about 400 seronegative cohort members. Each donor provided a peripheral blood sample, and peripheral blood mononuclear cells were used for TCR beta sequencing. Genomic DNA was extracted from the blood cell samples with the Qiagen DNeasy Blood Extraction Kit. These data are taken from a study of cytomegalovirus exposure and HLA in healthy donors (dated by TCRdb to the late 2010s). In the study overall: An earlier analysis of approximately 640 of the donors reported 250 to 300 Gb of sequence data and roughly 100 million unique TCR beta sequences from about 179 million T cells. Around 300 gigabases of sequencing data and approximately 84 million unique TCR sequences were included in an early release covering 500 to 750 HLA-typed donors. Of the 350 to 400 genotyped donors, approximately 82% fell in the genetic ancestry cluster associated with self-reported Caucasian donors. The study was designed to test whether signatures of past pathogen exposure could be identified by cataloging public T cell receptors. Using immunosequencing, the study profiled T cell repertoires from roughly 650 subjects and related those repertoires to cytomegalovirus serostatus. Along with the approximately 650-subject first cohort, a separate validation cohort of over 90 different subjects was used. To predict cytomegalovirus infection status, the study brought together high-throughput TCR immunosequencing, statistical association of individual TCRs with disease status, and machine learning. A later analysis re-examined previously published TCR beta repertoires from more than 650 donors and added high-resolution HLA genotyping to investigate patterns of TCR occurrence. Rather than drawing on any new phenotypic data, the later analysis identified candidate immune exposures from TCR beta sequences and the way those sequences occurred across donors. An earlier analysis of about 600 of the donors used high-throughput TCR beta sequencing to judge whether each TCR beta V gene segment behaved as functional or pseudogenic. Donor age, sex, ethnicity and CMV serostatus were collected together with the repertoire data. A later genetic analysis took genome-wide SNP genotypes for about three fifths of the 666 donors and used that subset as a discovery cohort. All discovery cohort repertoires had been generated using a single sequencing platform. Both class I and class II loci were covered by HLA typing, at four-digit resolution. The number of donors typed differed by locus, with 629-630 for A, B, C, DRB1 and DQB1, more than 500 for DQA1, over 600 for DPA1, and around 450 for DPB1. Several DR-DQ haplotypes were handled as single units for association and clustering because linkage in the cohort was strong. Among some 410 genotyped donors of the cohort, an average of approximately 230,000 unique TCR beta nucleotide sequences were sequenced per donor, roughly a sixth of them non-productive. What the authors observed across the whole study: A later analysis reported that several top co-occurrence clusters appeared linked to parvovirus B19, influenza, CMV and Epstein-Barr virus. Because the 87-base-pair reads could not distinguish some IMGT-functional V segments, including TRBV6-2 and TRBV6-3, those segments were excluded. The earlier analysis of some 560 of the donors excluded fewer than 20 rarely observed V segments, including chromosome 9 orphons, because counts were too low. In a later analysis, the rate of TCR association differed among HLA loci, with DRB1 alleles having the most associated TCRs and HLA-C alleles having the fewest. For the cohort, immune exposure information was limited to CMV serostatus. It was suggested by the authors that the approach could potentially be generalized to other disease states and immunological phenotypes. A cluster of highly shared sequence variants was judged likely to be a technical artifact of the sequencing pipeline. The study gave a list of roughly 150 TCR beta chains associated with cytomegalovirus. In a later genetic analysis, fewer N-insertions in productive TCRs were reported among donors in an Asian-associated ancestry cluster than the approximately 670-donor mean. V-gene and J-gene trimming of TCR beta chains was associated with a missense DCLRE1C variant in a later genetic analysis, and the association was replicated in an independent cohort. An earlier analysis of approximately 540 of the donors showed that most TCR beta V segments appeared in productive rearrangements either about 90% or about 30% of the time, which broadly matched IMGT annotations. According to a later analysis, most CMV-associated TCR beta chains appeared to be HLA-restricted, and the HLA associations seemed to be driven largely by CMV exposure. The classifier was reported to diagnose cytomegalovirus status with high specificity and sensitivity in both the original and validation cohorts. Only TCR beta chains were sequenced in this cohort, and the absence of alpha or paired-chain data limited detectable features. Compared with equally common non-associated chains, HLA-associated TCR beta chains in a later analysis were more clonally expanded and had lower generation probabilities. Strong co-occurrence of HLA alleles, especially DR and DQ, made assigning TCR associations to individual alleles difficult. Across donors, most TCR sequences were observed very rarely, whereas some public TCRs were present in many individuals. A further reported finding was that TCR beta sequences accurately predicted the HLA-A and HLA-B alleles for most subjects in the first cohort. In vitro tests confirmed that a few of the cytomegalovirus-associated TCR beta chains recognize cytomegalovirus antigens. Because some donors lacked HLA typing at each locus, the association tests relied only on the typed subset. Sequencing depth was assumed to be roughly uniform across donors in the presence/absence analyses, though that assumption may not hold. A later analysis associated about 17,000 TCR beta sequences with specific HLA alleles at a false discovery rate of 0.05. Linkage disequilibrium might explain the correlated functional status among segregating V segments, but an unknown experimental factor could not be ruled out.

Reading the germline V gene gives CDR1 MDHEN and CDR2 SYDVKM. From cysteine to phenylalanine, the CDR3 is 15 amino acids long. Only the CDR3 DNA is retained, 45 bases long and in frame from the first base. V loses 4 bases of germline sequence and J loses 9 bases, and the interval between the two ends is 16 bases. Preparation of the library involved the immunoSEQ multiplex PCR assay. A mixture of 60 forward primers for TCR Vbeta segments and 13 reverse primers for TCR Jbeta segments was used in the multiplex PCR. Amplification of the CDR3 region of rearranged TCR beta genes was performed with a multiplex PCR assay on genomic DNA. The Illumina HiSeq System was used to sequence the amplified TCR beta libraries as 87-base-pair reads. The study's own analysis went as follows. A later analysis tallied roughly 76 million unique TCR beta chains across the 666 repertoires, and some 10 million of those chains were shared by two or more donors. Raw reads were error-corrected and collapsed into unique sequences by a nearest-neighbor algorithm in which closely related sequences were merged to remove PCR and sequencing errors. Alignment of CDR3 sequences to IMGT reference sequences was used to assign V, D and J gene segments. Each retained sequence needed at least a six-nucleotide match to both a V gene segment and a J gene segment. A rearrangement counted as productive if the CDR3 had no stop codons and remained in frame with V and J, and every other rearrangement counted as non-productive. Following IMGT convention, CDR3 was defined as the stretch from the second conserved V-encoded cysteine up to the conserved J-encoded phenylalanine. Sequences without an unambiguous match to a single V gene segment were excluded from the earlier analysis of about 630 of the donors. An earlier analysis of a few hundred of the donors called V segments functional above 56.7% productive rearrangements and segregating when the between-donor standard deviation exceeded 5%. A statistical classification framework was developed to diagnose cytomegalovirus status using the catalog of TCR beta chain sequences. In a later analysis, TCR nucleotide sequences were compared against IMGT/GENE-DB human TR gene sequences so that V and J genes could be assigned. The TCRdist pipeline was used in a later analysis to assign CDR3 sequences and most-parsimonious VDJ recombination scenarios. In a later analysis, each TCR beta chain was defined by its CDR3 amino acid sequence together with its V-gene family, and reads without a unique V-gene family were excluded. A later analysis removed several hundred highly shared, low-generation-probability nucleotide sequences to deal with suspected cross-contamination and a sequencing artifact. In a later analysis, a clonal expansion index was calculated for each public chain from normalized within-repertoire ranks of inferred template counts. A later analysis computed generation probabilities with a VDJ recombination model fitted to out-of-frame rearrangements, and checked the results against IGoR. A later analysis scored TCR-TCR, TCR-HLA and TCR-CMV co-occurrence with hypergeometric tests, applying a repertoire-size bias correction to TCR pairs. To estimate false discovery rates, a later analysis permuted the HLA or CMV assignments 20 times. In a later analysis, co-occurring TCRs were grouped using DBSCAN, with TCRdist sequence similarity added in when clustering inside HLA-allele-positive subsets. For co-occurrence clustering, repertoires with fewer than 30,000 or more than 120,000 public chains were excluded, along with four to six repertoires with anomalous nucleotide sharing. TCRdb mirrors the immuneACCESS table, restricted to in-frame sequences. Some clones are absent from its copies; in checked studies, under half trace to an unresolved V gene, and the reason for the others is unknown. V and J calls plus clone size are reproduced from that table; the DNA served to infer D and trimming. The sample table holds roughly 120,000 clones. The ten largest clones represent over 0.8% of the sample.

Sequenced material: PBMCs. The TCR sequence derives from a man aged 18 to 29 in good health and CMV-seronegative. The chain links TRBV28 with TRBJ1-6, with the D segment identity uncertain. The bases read TGTGCCAGCAGTTCACGGGCGGGCAGGACTTCACCCCTCCACTTT. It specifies CASSSRAGRTSPLHF. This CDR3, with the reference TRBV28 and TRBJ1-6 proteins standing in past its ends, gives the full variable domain DVKVTQSSRYLVKRTGEKVFLECVQDMDHENMFWYRQDPGLGLRLIYFSYDVKMKEKGDIPEGYSVSREKKERFSLILESASTNQTSMYLCASSSRAGRTSPLHFGNGTRLTVT.